The clone carrying this T cell receptor (beta chain) was detected a few times. Its antigen is still unknown. These data come from a study of OX40 agonist ivuxolimab in advanced cancers. Study-level findings and limits: More expanded clones were found, on average, in CD8+ than in CD4+ T cells. The investigators did not determine what antigen specificity the expanded peripheral T cells had.

Some clones are missing from TCRdb's copy, which holds only in-frame ones; the method was immunoSEQ multiplex PCR. The sample has about 9,200 clones, 76% seen once. On cycle 4 day 1 and cycle 7 day 1, as well as at baseline, blood was sampled. The V end was cut by 7 bases, the J end by 2 bases, with 13 bases between. This CDR3 comprises 13 residues. Looked up from germline, CDR1 is SGHRS and CDR2 is YFSETQ. This chain uses TRBV5-1 with TRBJ2-7, with a tentative D call TRBD2 (5 bases). The TCR sequence derives from an adult with an advanced solid tumor such as melanoma, head and neck, liver or kidney cancer. The starting material was CD4+ or CD8+ T cells sorted from blood, obtained in a trial of the OX40 agonist ivuxolimab. The CDR3 here is CASANRLTYEQYF. CDR3 DNA sequence: TGCGCCAGCGCGAACCGACTAACCTACGAGCAGTACTTC. Drawing the rest from reference TRBV5-1 and TRBJ2-7, the complete variable domain is KAGVTQTPRYLIKTRGQQVTLSCSPISGHRSVSWYQQTPGQGLQFLFEYFSETQRNKGNFPGRFSGRQFSNSRSEMNVSTLELGDSALYLCASANRLTYEQYFGPGTRLTVT.